This TCR beta chain emerged from a study of identical twins. V lost 3 bases to trimming and J lost 2 bases, with 14 bases between them. The CDR3 covers 15 residues. Germline V lookup: CDR1 SGDLS, CDR2 YYNGEE. TCRdb re-called the 5' RACE reads through MiXCR, storing one row per CDR3 protein. The table shows some 790,000 distinct CDR3 sequences, with 15% to 20% occurring only once. These data are also associated with another study on T cells expressing NK-cell markers.

The source material was PBMCs. The TCR sequence derives from a woman between 18 and 30 years old in good health. V gene TRBV9 combines with J gene TRBJ1-2; maybe TRBD1 (5 bases). For the CDR3, the DNA is TGTGCCAGCAGCGATCCGGGACGGCTAAACTATGGCTACACCTTC. Encoded protein: CASSDPGRLNYGYTF.